The entry that follows covers one T cell receptor (beta chain) sequence. Its cognate antigen is unknown. Germline assignment: CDR1 MDHEN and CDR2 SYDVKM. Losses at the gene ends were 6 bases for V and 8 bases for J; bases not matched to a gene: 15. This CDR3 is 15 amino acids long. This sample is drawn from a study of T cell responses to AZD1222 COVID-19 vaccine. Study-wide findings and caveats: The study identified only five to seven AZD1222 recipients as seropositive at baseline. Repertoire sampling occurred only after the peak T cell response.

Some clones are missing from TCRdb's copy, which holds only in-frame ones; the method was immunoSEQ multiplex PCR. Among 85,000 to 130,000 clones listed, about 89% were seen once. The source material was peripheral blood, sampled on day 0 of AZD1222 vaccination. The chain carries TRBV28 and TRBJ2-7; 8 positions agree with TRBD2. The clonotype comes from an adult in good health. The CDR3 region is CASRNYGTSGGKQYF. In nucleotides, the CDR3 is TGTGCCAGCAGGAACTACGGGACTAGTGGGGGAAAGCAGTACTTC.